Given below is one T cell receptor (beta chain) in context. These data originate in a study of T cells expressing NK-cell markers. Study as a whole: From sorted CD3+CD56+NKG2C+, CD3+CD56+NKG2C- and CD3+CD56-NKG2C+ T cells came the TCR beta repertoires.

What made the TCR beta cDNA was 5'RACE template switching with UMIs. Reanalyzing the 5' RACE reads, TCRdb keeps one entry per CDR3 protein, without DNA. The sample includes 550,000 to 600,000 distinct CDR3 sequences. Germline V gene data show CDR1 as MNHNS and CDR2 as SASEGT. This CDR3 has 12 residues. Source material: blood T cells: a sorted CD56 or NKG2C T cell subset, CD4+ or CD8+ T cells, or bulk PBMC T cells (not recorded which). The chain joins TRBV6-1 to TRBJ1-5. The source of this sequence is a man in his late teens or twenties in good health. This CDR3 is CASSVQLRPQHF.